A single sample is the source of the 4 T cell receptor beta chains below, sequenced in a study of T-cell memory formation after mild COVID-19. TCRdb reprocessed the 5' RACE reads via MiXCR and lists one record per CDR3 protein. The sample yields roughly 580,000 distinct CDR3 sequences, under 20% seen once. Sequencing input: PBMCs or a T cell subset sorted from them (not recorded which). All receptors come from an adult woman who had mild COVID-19 (a few samples of this study predate the infection). Cell type and time point are not known.

The table lists this clonotype with a few counts. The chain uses TRBV6-5 and TRBJ2-1; 11 nucleotides agree with TRBD2. V trimming: 6 bases; J trimming: 4 bases; junction bases outside the gene matches: 5. The CDR3 totals 15 residues. The germline CDR1 and CDR2 sequences are MNHEY and SVGAGI. The CDR3 sequence is CASSTSGSSYNEQFF. CDR3 DNA sequence: TGTGCCAGCAGCACTAGCGGGAGTTCTTACAATGAGCAGTTCTTC.

The chain links TRBV2 to TRBJ2-3, with D possibly being TRBD1 or TRBD2 (6 bases each). Germline CDR1 and CDR2: SNHLY and FYNNEI. This CDR3 comprises 15 residues. Trimming took off 9 bases at V and 3 bases at J, with 19 bases between the two ends. In DNA, the CDR3 is TGTGCCAGGCCCTCCGATGAGGGGGGAACAGATACGCAGTATTTT. It yields the protein CARPSDEGGTDTQYF.

The chain links TRBV7-3 to TRBJ1-1; D gene ambiguous. The CDR3 runs to 13 residues. CDR1 and CDR2 from the germline V gene are SGHTA and FQGTGA. The V end lost 3 bases, the J end lost 0 bases, and 5 bases lay between the germline ends. The CDR3 nucleotides read TGTGCCAGCAGCTTCCACCTGAACACTGAAGCTTTCTTT. This sequence encodes CASSFHLNTEAFF.

This clonotype has more than one count but fewer than ten. The V gene is TRBV5-1, the J gene TRBJ2-3, with 11 bases matching TRBD1. Trimming removed 4 bases from V and 3 bases from J; junction bases left unmatched: 7. The CDR3 consists of 16 residues. Germline CDR1 SGHRS, CDR2 YFSETQ. CDR3 sequence reads: CASSLDRGHMTDTQYF. In DNA, the CDR3 is TGCGCCAGCAGCCTGGACAGGGGGCATATGACAGATACGCAGTATTTT. The full variable domain, completed using reference TRBV5-1 and TRBJ2-3, is KAGVTQTPRYLIKTRGQQVTLSCSPISGHRSVSWYQQTPGQGLQFLFEYFSETQRNKGNFPGRFSGRQFSNSRSEMNVSTLELGDSALYLCASSLDRGHMTDTQYFGPGTRLTVL.